This T cell receptor (beta chain) is drawn from a study of cytomegalovirus exposure and HLA in healthy donors. PCR amplification relied on 60 Vbeta primers (plus 13 Jbeta primers). Generated by immunoSEQ multiplex PCR, the TCRdb table keeps only in-frame clones and is missing some. The table lists 120,000 or so clones, about 73% of them singletons. This CDR3 spans 13 amino acids. Germline V lookup: CDR1 SGDLS, CDR2 YYNGEE. Between the trimmed V and J ends, which lost 8 bases and 9 bases, there was a span of 15 bases. The chain is built from TRBV9 and TRBJ1-6; TRBD1 might be the D (5 bases). The sample was PBMCs. The receptor's source is a woman in her thirties or forties in good health and CMV-seropositive. CDR3 loop: CASTQGNSSPLHF. The CDR3 region has the DNA TGTGCCAGTACCCAGGGAAATTCTTCACCCCTCCACTTT.